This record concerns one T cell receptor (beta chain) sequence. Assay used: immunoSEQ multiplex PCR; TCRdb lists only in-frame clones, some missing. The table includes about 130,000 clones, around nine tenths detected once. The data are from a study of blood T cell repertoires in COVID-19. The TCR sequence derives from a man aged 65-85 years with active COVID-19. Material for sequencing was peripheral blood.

For the CDR3, the DNA is TGTGCCAGCAGCTTAGCTCGGGACTACGAGCAGTACTTC. It codes for CASSLARDYEQYF. This sequence joins TRBV7-9 and TRBJ2-7; the D gene is possibly TRBD2 (5 bases). V lost 0 bases to trimming and J lost 3 bases, with 6 bases between them. The CDR3 has 13 amino acids. The germline CDR1 and CDR2 sequences are SEHNR and FQNEAQ (reference sequence).